This T cell receptor (beta chain) was sequenced during a study of cytotoxic CD8 clonotypes in ibrutinib-treated CLL. As for the study in general: The patient breakdown showed roughly ten relapsed/refractory and under 16 treatment-naive cases, with 17 IGHV unmutated.

A single count supports this clone. Germline-derived CDR1 and CDR2 are SNHLY and FYNNEI. V shed 2 bases and J 1 base; nucleotides not matched to a gene: 6. The CDR3 length is 16 residues. Cryopreserved PBMCs provided roughly 2 micrograms of genomic DNA for the TCR beta libraries. Libraries were prepared by immunoSEQ multiplex PCR; TCRdb keeps only in-frame clonotypes and omits some of them. This sample has under 200,000 clones, with about 84% found just once. The receptor was isolated from a human donor with chronic lymphocytic leukemia. Material: PBMCs, obtained after 24 months of ibrutinib treatment. V gene TRBV2 combines with J gene TRBJ2-5; 8 bases are shared with TRBD1. The CDR3 is CASSEWPGGIQETQYF. CDR3 sequence (DNA): TGTGCCAGCAGTGAATGGCCAGGGGGCATCCAAGAGACCCAGTACTTC.